The 29 T cell receptor beta chains below were found in one sample sequenced in a study of beta chain features in type 1 diabetes. As every portion of the isolated RNA was reverse transcribed, the sequencing read expressed TCRB transcripts. Profiling relied on immunoSEQ multiplex PCR, and the TCRdb table lists in-frame clones only, not all of them. The top ten hold more than 0.4% of the sample, which has around 340,000 clones, 6.5% to 10% seen once. Sequenced: central memory CD4+ T cells from blood. The receptor source for this set is a woman younger than 35 in good health.

The sample holds a few counts of this clone. The rearrangement uses TRBV29-1 and TRBJ1-3; D possibly corresponds to TRBD1 (5 bases). This CDR3 region has 12 residues. CDR1 and CDR2 from the germline V gene are SQVTM and ANQGSEA. V lost 7 bases, J lost 1 base, and 8 bases lay in between. In DNA, the CDR3 is TGCAGCGGAGCAGGGTCTGGAAACACCATATATTTT. It is translated as CSGAGSGNTIYF.

CDR3 nucleotide sequence: TGCGCCAGCTCGAGGGGAGTTGGGACAGATACGCAGTATTTT. Translating gives CASSRGVGTDTQYF. This chain joins TRBV4-1 and TRBJ2-3, with D perhaps TRBD1 or TRBD2 (5 bases each). This CDR3 comprises 14 residues. Germline V gene data show CDR1 as MGHRA and CDR2 as YSYEKL. Trimming shortened V by 8 bases and J by 3 bases, and 15 bases separated the two germline ends.

This clone was observed a few times. Other DNA sequences from this sample encode an identical CDR3 as well. The chain employs TRBV2 and TRBJ2-7; maybe TRBD1 (6 bases). The length of the CDR3 is 12 residues. Trimming removed 6 bases at V and 1 base at J, with 7 bases between. CDR1 is SNHLY, CDR2 FYNNEI, per germline. The CDR3: CASSGQSYEQYF. CDR3 nucleotide sequence: TGTGCCAGCAGCGGACAGTCCTACGAGCAGTACTTC.

Only a few counts were recorded for this clone. This rearrangement joins TRBV7-6 to TRBJ1-4, with TRBD1 matching over 9 bases. Looked up from germline, CDR1 is SGHVS and CDR2 is FNYEAQ. This CDR3 has 15 amino acids. The V and J ends lost 2 bases and 5 bases, in that order; junction bases with no gene match: 3. The CDR3 region has the DNA TGTGCCAGCAGCTTATCCGGGACAGGGAATGAAAAACTGTTTTTT. Protein product: CASSLSGTGNEKLFF.

This clone was seen more than once but under ten times. This specimen includes other DNA sequences encoding the same CDR3. J is TRBJ2-7 and V is TRBV29-1, with a possible D match to TRBD2 (5 bases). This CDR3 region has 13 residues. V was trimmed by 3 bases and J by 3 bases, leaving 12 bases between them. CDR1 SQVTM and CDR2 ANQGSEA come from the germline V gene. The CDR3 spells CSVEGEGDYEQYF. Here the CDR3 DNA reads TGCAGCGTTGAGGGAGAGGGAGACTACGAGCAGTACTTC.

As for this clone: This same CDR3 is encoded by further DNA sequences in the sample. The chain has TRBV4-3 and TRBJ1-5, with no clear D. Germline V gene data show CDR1 as LGHNA and CDR2 as YSLEER. There are 13 residues in the CDR3. V lost 0 bases, J lost 2 bases, and 2 bases lay in between. The CDR3 reads CASSQDRNQPQHF. CDR3 DNA sequence: TGCGCCAGCAGCCAAGATCGCAATCAGCCCCAGCATTTT.

The DNA for the CDR3 is TGTGCCAGCTCACCCGAGGGGCGGGAGACCCAGTACTTC. Translated, it gives CASSPEGRETQYF. The chain carries TRBV18 and TRBJ2-5; D could derive from TRBD1 or TRBD2 (5 bases each). The CDR3 spans 13 residues. In germline, CDR1 is KGHSH, CDR2 LQKENI. Trimming cost V 3 bases and J 5 bases, with 10 bases left between them.

This clone appeared many times. V and J are TRBV18 and TRBJ2-1, with a possible D match to TRBD2 (6 bases). Trimming pared 3 bases from V and 5 bases from J, leaving 11 bases between. The CDR3 has 14 residues. CDR1 and CDR2 (germline): KGHSH, LQKENI. In DNA form, the CDR3 reads TGTGCCAGCTCACCGTCGGGGAGGCACAATGAGCAGTTCTTC. This gives the protein CASSPSGRHNEQFF. The whole variable domain, filled in from reference TRBV18 and TRBJ2-1, reads NAGVMQNPRHLVRRRGQEARLRCSPMKGHSHVYWYRQLPEEGLKFMVYLQKENIIDESGMPKERFSAEFPKEGPSILRIQQVVRGDSAAYFCASSPSGRHNEQFFGPGTRLTVL.

This clone was picked up many times. V usage is TRBV7-9 and J usage is TRBJ2-3; D not resolved. This CDR3 region has 13 residues. The germline CDR1 and CDR2 sequences are SEHNR and FQNEAQ (reference sequence). V was cut by 7 bases and J by 1 base, with 9 bases left in between. Here the CDR3 DNA reads TGTGCCAGCACCCAGGCAGGCACAGATACGCAGTATTTT. Residues: CASTQAGTDTQYF.

The chain uses TRBV18 and TRBJ1-1; D may be TRBD1 (6 bases). The ends were cut back, 3 bases at V and 0 bases at J, with 8 bases in the middle. CDR1 and CDR2 from the germline V gene are KGHSH and LQKENI. The CDR3 is 14 residues long. DNA for the CDR3: TGTGCCAGCTCACCGTACAGGGTGAACACTGAAGCTTTCTTT. This encodes CASSPYRVNTEAFF.

Only a few counts were recorded for this clone. CDR3 in amino acids: CASLSLAGGLGGTDTQYF. In nucleotides, the CDR3 is TGTGCCAGCCTTTCTCTAGCGGGAGGCCTCGGGGGCACAGATACGCAGTATTTT. The chain employs TRBV7-9 and TRBJ2-3; 11 nucleotides align to TRBD2. J gave up 1 base and V 8 bases, and 14 bases lay outside the gene matches. This CDR3 is built from 18 residues. Germline V gene data show CDR1 as SEHNR and CDR2 as FQNEAQ (reference sequence). The whole variable domain, remainder taken from reference TRBV7-9 and TRBJ2-3, is DTGVSQNPRHKITKRGQNVTFRCDPISEHNRLYWYRQTLGQGPEFLTYFQNEAQLEKSRLLSDRFSAERPKGSFSTLEIQRTEQGDSAMYLCASLSLAGGLGGTDTQYFGPGTRLTVL.

The CDR3 protein is CASSSTGGETQYF. CDR3 in DNA: TGTGCCAGCAGCTCCACAGGGGGTGAGACCCAGTACTTC. The rearrangement links TRBV7-3 to TRBJ2-5; 8 nucleotides line up with TRBD1. Losses at the gene ends were 4 bases for V and 5 bases for J; bases not matched to a gene: 3. Germline CDR1 reads SGHTA; CDR2 reads FQGTGA. The CDR3 contains 13 residues.

This clone turned up a few times. The gene calls are TRBV7-9 and TRBJ1-4, with D unresolved. Per the germline V gene, CDR1 is SEHNR and CDR2 is FQNEAQ (reference sequence). This CDR3 region has 15 residues. Trimming stripped 1 base from V and 6 bases from J, with 12 bases between. The CDR3 reads CASSLVTNLDEKLFF. CDR3 in DNA: TGTGCCAGCAGCTTAGTGACGAATTTGGATGAAAAACTGTTTTTT. The whole variable domain, remainder taken from reference TRBV7-9 and TRBJ1-4, is DTGVSQNPRHKITKRGQNVTFRCDPISEHNRLYWYRQTLGQGPEFLTYFQNEAQLEKSRLLSDRFSAERPKGSFSTLEIQRTEQGDSAMYLCASSLVTNLDEKLFFGSGTQLSVL.

This sequence joins TRBV6-1 and TRBJ2-7, with 8 bases fitting TRBD1. The V and J ends lost 7 bases and 3 bases, in that order; junction bases with no gene match: 5. The CDR3 spans 13 residues. CDR1 is MNHNS and CDR2 is SASEGT in the germline V gene. CDR3 sequence reads: CASKTGAFYEQYF. DNA for the CDR3: TGTGCCAGCAAGACAGGGGCCTTCTACGAGCAGTACTTC.

V usage is TRBV6-5 and J usage is TRBJ2-5; the D gene is possibly TRBD2 (6 bases). This CDR3 is built from 14 residues. Germline V CDR1 and CDR2: MNHEY, SVGAGI. V shed 4 bases and J shed 2 bases, with 11 bases lying between them. The CDR3: CASSSRDFQETQYF. The CDR3, as DNA: TGTGCCAGCAGTTCTAGGGACTTTCAAGAGACCCAGTACTTC.

The gene calls are TRBV7-2 and TRBJ2-5; 11 bases align to TRBD2. The CDR3 totals 15 residues. With 4 bases clipped from V and 5 bases from J, the junction kept 6 bases outside the gene matches. Germline CDR1 and CDR2: SGHTA and FQGNSA. CDR3 sequence (DNA): TGTGCCAGCAGCTCCTTAGCGGGAGGGCCGGAGACCCAGTACTTC. This translates into CASSSLAGGPETQYF.

This clone was detected only a few times. J is TRBJ2-4 and V is TRBV5-1, with 11 bases that match TRBD2. The V segment lost 1 base and the J segment 6 bases; nucleotides outside the gene matches: 9. Germline V lookup: CDR1 SGHRS, CDR2 YFSETQ. The CDR3 runs to 17 residues. CDR3 DNA sequence: TGCGCCAGCAGCTTGAACTACCTAACTAGCGGGAGAAACATTCAGTACTTC. Its protein is CASSLNYLTSGRNIQYF.

DNA of the CDR3: TGTGCCAGCAGCTTAGCCCGGACGGGCACCGGGGAGCTGTTTTTT. This translates into CASSLARTGTGELFF. J is TRBJ2-2 and V is TRBV11-2; D not resolved. The germline V gene encodes CDR1 SGHAT and CDR2 FQNNGV. The CDR3 sequence is 15 residues long. Trimming cost V 1 base and J 4 bases, with 10 bases left between them.

This chain uses TRBV5-1 with TRBJ2-3; a possible D gene is TRBD2 (5 bases). CDR1 is SGHRS, CDR2 YFSETQ, per germline. Trimming took 4 bases from V and 6 from J, leaving 15 bases between them. The CDR3 is 14 residues long. The CDR3 here is CASSPDLVFDTQYF. The CDR3 coding sequence is TGCGCCAGCAGCCCGGACTTAGTTTTCGATACGCAGTATTTT.

The chain is built from TRBV18 and TRBJ2-3, with D unclear. V was cut by 3 bases and J by 5 bases, with 6 bases left in between. Looked up from germline, CDR1 is KGHSH and CDR2 is LQKENI. The CDR3 spans 12 residues. CDR3 loop: CASSPSVDTQYF. CDR3 coding DNA: TGTGCCAGCTCACCTTCGGTAGATACGCAGTATTTT.

At least ten counts were recorded for this clone. The chain joins TRBV12-5 to TRBJ2-5; D is ambiguous. With 3 bases removed from V and 1 base from J, the gap between germline ends came to 6 bases. The CDR3 spans 13 residues. The V gene's germline CDR1 is LGHNT and CDR2 FRNRAP. The CDR3 DNA sequence: TGTGCTAGTGGTTTTGGTTCCCAAGAGACCCAGTACTTC. Protein sequence: CASGFGSQETQYF.

This clone was observed a few times. This CDR3 reads CASSLNGPYEQYF. CDR3 in DNA: TGTGCCAGCAGCTTAAACGGGCCTTACGAGCAGTACTTC. This rearrangement joins TRBV7-6 to TRBJ2-7; D gene uncertain. Germline loops: CDR1 SGHVS, CDR2 FNYEAQ. Trimming removed 2 bases at V and 4 bases at J, with 9 bases between. The CDR3 extends over 13 amino acids.

This clone was counted a few times. The rearrangement links TRBV7-2 to TRBJ2-2, with D uncertain. The germline CDR1 and CDR2 sequences are SGHTA and FQGNSA. With 8 bases removed from V and 4 bases from J, the gap between germline ends came to 14 bases. This CDR3 is 14 amino acids long. CDR3 sequence (DNA): TGTGCCAGCGGACCCGCGGCTAGCACCGGGGAGCTGTTTTTT. It encodes CASGPAASTGELFF.

This clone was seen more than once but under ten times. The J gene is TRBJ1-1, the V gene TRBV5-4, with D unresolved. V lost 0 bases and J 0 bases, leaving 12 bases between the germline ends. The germline V gene has CDR1 SGHNT and CDR2 YYREEE (reference sequence). The CDR3 runs 16 residues. CDR3 DNA: TGTGCCAGCAGCTTGGAAGGGAGAGGGATGAACACTGAAGCTTTCTTT. It specifies CASSLEGRGMNTEAFF.

Only a few counts were recorded for this clone. Other DNA sequences in this specimen translate into the identical CDR3. The CDR3 sequence is CASSLEYSSYEQYF. The CDR3, as DNA: TGTGCCAGCAGCTTAGAGTATAGCTCCTACGAGCAGTACTTC. V is TRBV7-2 and J is TRBJ2-7, with D unclear. V was cut by 1 base and J by 0 bases, with 7 bases left in between. Germline assignment: CDR1 SGHTA and CDR2 FQGNSA. The CDR3 is made up of 14 amino acids.

The chain has TRBV28 and TRBJ2-4; TRBD1 or TRBD2 may be the D gene (6 bases each). The CDR3 runs 17 residues. The germline gives CDR1 MDHEN, CDR2 SYDVKM. V lost 7 bases and J lost 0, with 19 bases in between. The CDR3 reads CASIPLGGPGAKNIQYF. As DNA, the CDR3 is TGTGCCAGCATTCCCCTTGGGGGGCCCGGAGCCAAAAACATTCAGTACTTC.

V is TRBV28 and J is TRBJ2-2; D gene unclear. CDR3 length: 13 amino acids. CDR1 is MDHEN, CDR2 SYDVKM, per germline. Trimming took off 5 bases at V and 1 base at J, with 5 bases between the two ends. CDR3 protein: CASSTQNTGELFF. The CDR3 DNA reads as TGTGCCAGCAGTACACAGAACACCGGGGAGCTGTTTTTT.

V gene TRBV6-1 combines with J gene TRBJ1-5; D perhaps matches TRBD1 (6 bases). From germline, CDR1 is MNHNS and CDR2 SASEGT. Trimming took off 4 bases at V and 3 bases at J, with 13 bases between the two ends. The CDR3 length is 15 residues. CDR3: CASSAIDRTNQPQHF. The CDR3 DNA reads TGTGCCAGCAGTGCGATCGACAGGACCAATCAGCCCCAGCATTTT.

V usage is TRBV7-3 and J usage is TRBJ2-1; TRBD1 is a possible D gene (6 bases). CDR3 length equals 15 residues. Germline V gives CDR1 SGHTA, CDR2 FQGTGA. Trimming left V 5 bases short and J 2 bases short, with 13 bases between. In DNA, the CDR3 is TGTGCCAGCAGCCAGAACAGGGAACCCTACAATGAGCAGTTCTTC. Protein product: CASSQNREPYNEQFF.